The 15 T cell receptor beta chains presented below share a single source sample, sequenced in a study of cytomegalovirus exposure and HLA in healthy donors. PCR used 60 Vbeta primers and 13 Jbeta primers. Assay: immunoSEQ multiplex PCR; the TCRdb copy retains only in-frame clones and omits some. Of about 190,000 clones listed, around 79% are singletons. The material sequenced was PBMCs. The receptors shown here come from a woman in her forties or fifties in good health and CMV-seronegative.

This clone was detected once. V is TRBV27 and J is TRBJ1-5; the match to TRBD1 covers 9 bases. CDR3 length: 16 amino acids. Germline assignment: CDR1 MNHEY and CDR2 SMNVEV (reference sequence). V shed 4 bases, J shed 0 bases, and the junction held 4 bases outside the gene matches. In DNA form, the CDR3 reads TGTGCCAGCAGTTCACAGGGGGCCTATAGCAATCAGCCCCAGCATTTT. It is translated as CASSSQGAYSNQPQHF.

This chain links TRBV7-3 with TRBJ2-5; D is unresolved. The ends were cut back, 5 bases at V and 5 bases at J, with 12 bases in the middle. CDR3 length equals 13 residues. CDR1 and CDR2 from the germline V gene are SGHTA and FQGTGA. The CDR3 nucleotides are TGTGCCAGCAGCCGGAGTCCCTCGGAGACCCAGTACTTC. Translation: CASSRSPSETQYF.

The V call is TRBV18, the J call TRBJ2-2; D gene ambiguous. The CDR3 consists of 15 residues. V lost 4 bases and J 0 bases, leaving 9 bases between the germline ends. CDR1 is KGHSH, CDR2 LQKENI, per germline. For the CDR3, the DNA is TGTGCCAGCTCACTGGAGATAACGAACACCGGGGAGCTGTTTTTT. It is translated as CASSLEITNTGELFF. Combining the CDR3 with reference TRBV18 and TRBJ2-2 gives the whole variable domain NAGVMQNPRHLVRRRGQEARLRCSPMKGHSHVYWYRQLPEEGLKFMVYLQKENIIDESGMPKERFSAEFPKEGPSILRIQQVVRGDSAAYFCASSLEITNTGELFFGEGSRLTVL.

The V call is TRBV9, the J call TRBJ2-3, with a possible D match to TRBD2 (6 bases). Looked up from germline, CDR1 is SGDLS and CDR2 is YYNGEE. The CDR3 runs 15 residues. V lost 0 bases to trimming and J lost 5 bases, with 13 bases between them. CDR3 residues: CASSVVGGVGDTQYF. The CDR3 bases are TGTGCCAGCAGCGTAGTGGGGGGAGTGGGAGATACGCAGTATTTT.

This chain uses TRBV25-1 with TRBJ1-3; a possible D gene is TRBD1 (6 bases). V was clipped by 4 bases and J by 4 bases, with 11 bases between them. CDR1 is MGHDK, CDR2 SYGVNS, per germline. The CDR3 runs to 14 residues. CDR3 loop: CASSGGGLGNTIYF. CDR3 DNA: TGTGCCAGCAGTGGGGGGGGGCTCGGAAACACCATATATTTT.

The chain carries TRBV7-2 and TRBJ2-5; 9 bases fit TRBD2. V lost 3 bases and J lost 5; bases outside the gene matches: 7. This CDR3 comprises 15 residues. Germline assignment: CDR1 SGHTA and CDR2 FQGNSA. CDR3 sequence reads: CASSFSGGKSETQYF. CDR3 nucleotides: TGTGCCAGCAGCTTTAGCGGGGGCAAGAGCGAGACCCAGTACTTC.

This clone was seen more than once but under ten times. The V and J genes are TRBV7-3 and TRBJ2-1; TRBD2 matches at 13 bases. The junction had 2 bases not matched to a gene; V was cut back by 4 bases and J by 2 bases. CDR3 length equals 16 residues. Germline-derived CDR1 and CDR2 are SGHTA and FQGTGA. Written as DNA, the CDR3 is TGTGCCAGCAGCTCCACTAGCGGGAGGGCCTACAATGAGCAGTTCTTC. It is translated as CASSSTSGRAYNEQFF.

This rearrangement joins TRBV7-8 to TRBJ2-3; D call uncertain. Germline V gene lookup returns CDR1 SGHVS and CDR2 FQNEAQ. There are 12 residues in the CDR3. Trimming shortened V by 3 bases and J by 4 bases, and 5 bases separated the two germline ends. The CDR3 DNA reads as TGTGCCAGCAGCTTGAGCTCAGATACGCAGTATTTT. It codes for CASSLSSDTQYF.

The chain combines TRBV6-5 with TRBJ2-5; 7 bases match TRBD1. With the DNA end fitting TRBJ2-7 better, the J assignment may be wrong. CDR3 length equals 16 residues. The germline V gene has CDR1 MNHEY and CDR2 SVGAGI. Here the CDR3 DNA reads TGTGCCAGCAGTTACTCAGGGCCAGGGGGCTCCTACGAGCAGTACTTC. Protein sequence: CASSYSGPGGSYEQYF.

The chain joins TRBV7-9 to TRBJ2-5, with 8 nucleotides matching TRBD1. V shed 7 bases and J 5 bases; nucleotides not matched to a gene: 9. Germline-derived CDR1 and CDR2 are SEHNR and FQNEAQ (reference sequence). The CDR3 is made up of 14 amino acids. The CDR3 is CASTKGQVRETQYF. The CDR3 DNA is TGTGCCAGCACCAAGGGACAGGTTCGCGAGACCCAGTACTTC. The full variable domain, rest sourced from reference TRBV7-9 and TRBJ2-5, is DTGVSQNPRHKITKRGQNVTFRCDPISEHNRLYWYRQTLGQGPEFLTYFQNEAQLEKSRLLSDRFSAERPKGSFSTLEIQRTEQGDSAMYLCASTKGQVRETQYFGPGTRLLVL.

The V gene is TRBV7-9, the J gene TRBJ2-1; weak D call: TRBD2 (5 bases). V was trimmed by 5 bases and J by 5 bases, leaving 16 bases between them. CDR1 SEHNR and CDR2 FQNEAQ come from the germline V gene (reference sequence). CDR3 length: 15 residues. CDR3 in amino acids: CASSLRGLINNEQFF. In DNA form, the CDR3 reads TGTGCCAGCAGCCTTCGTGGACTTATAAACAATGAGCAGTTCTTC.

The chain has TRBV19 and TRBJ1-1; D possibly corresponds to TRBD1 (6 bases). CDR1 is LNHDA and CDR2 is SQIVND in the germline V gene (reference sequence). This CDR3 spans 15 amino acids. V was trimmed by 7 bases and J by 5 bases, leaving 20 bases between them. CDR3 sequence: CASTSLGGRATEAFF. In DNA, the CDR3 is TGTGCCAGTACATCGTTAGGGGGAAGGGCAACTGAAGCTTTCTTT.

The chain uses TRBV2 and TRBJ1-2, with a tentative D call TRBD1 (6 bases). Looked up from germline, CDR1 is SNHLY and CDR2 is FYNNEI. The CDR3 sequence is 13 residues long. V lost 8 bases and J 2 bases, leaving 12 bases between the germline ends. The CDR3 DNA sequence: TGTGCCAGCCGGGGACAAGGCAACTATGGCTACACCTTC. Protein product: CASRGQGNYGYTF.

The genes are TRBV5-4 and TRBJ2-7; TRBD1 matches 9 bases. Germline trimming cut 4 bases from V and 0 bases from J; bases unmatched to any gene: 5. Germline assignment: CDR1 SGHNT and CDR2 YYREEE (reference sequence). The CDR3 is made up of 15 amino acids. The CDR3, as DNA: TGTGCCAGCAGCCTGGACAGGGGCAGCTCCTACGAGCAGTACTTC. It yields the protein CASSLDRGSSYEQYF.

Concerning this clone: A junction end diverges from the germline sequence, so it may reflect a read error. The rearrangement uses TRBV4-2 and TRBJ1-1, with D hard to call. Germline-derived CDR1 and CDR2 are LGHNA and YNFKEQ. This CDR3 is built from 14 residues. Here the CDR3 DNA reads TGTGCCAGCGGCCAAGAGCTATTCCTCACTGAAGCTTTCTTT. Protein sequence: CASGQELFLTEAFF.